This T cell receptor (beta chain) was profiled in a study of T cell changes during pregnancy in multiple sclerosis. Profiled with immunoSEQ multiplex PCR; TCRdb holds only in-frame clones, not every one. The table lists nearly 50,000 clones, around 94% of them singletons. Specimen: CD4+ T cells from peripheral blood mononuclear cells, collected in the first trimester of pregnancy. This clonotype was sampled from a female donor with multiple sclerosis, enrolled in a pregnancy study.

DNA of the CDR3: TGTGCCTGGAGCCCGTCTTACGCTAGTGGCTACACCTTC. Amino acids: CAWSPSYASGYTF. The chain has TRBV30 and TRBJ1-2; no firm D call. Between the trimmed V and J ends, which lost 3 bases and 7 bases, there was a span of 15 bases. Germline V gives CDR1 GTSNPN, CDR2 SVGIG (reference sequence). The CDR3 contains 13 residues.